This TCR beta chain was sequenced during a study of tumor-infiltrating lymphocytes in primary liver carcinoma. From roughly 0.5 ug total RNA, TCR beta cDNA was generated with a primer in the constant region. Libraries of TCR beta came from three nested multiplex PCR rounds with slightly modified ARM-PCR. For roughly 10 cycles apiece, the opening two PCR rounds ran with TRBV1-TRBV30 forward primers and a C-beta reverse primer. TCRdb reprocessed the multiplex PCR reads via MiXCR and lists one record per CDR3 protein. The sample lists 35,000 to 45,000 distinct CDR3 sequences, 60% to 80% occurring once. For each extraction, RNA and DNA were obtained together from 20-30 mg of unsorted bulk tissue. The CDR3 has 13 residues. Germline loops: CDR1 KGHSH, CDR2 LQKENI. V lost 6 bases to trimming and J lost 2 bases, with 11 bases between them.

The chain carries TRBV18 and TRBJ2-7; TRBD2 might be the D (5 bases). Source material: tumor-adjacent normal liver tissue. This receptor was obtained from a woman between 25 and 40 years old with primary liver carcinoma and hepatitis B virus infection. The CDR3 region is CASSARVTYEQYF. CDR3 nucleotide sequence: TGTGCCAGCTCCGCGAGGGTAACCTACGAGCAGTACTTC.